These 14 T cell receptor beta chains originate from one sample sequenced in a study of blood T cell repertoires in COVID-19. The data were produced by immunoSEQ multiplex PCR, yet TCRdb's version contains in-frame clones alone and is incomplete. The data hold roughly 130,000 clones, with about 80% observed a single time. Sequenced: peripheral blood. These receptors all stem from a woman aged 50 to 60 with acute or convalescent COVID-19.

The chain combines TRBV11-3 with TRBJ2-3; 11 positions agree with TRBD2. Per germline, CDR1 SGHNT and CDR2 YENEEA. Unmatched junction bases numbered 4, after V lost 3 bases and J lost 5 bases. This CDR3 contains 15 residues. The CDR3 DNA follows: TGTGCCAGCAGCTTCACTAGCGGGGGCGGAGATACGCAGTATTTT. Protein sequence: CASSFTSGGGDTQYF.

The chain has TRBV19 and TRBJ2-2, with D perhaps TRBD1 (5 bases). This CDR3 has 14 residues. V lost 4 bases, J lost 2 bases, and 8 bases lay in between. Looked up from germline, CDR1 is LNHDA and CDR2 is SQIVND (reference sequence). The CDR3 spells CASSRQGNTGELFF. The CDR3 DNA follows: TGTGCCAGTAGTAGGCAGGGTAACACCGGGGAGCTGTTTTTT.

The chain is built from TRBV2 and TRBJ2-7; TRBD1 might be the D (6 bases). Between the trimmed V and J ends, which lost 7 bases and 2 bases, there was a span of 12 bases. The CDR3 runs 13 residues. The germline gives CDR1 SNHLY, CDR2 FYNNEI. The CDR3 spells CASKGQTAYEQYF. CDR3 in DNA: TGTGCCAGCAAAGGACAGACTGCCTACGAGCAGTACTTC.

This clone was recorded only once. J is TRBJ1-2 and V is TRBV7-9, with D perhaps TRBD1 (6 bases). The CDR3 is 14 amino acids. Per the germline V gene, CDR1 is SEHNR and CDR2 is FQNEAQ (reference sequence). V shed 5 bases and J shed 0 bases, with 10 bases lying between them. The CDR3: CASSEGTTNYGYTF. The CDR3 DNA is TGTGCCAGCAGCGAAGGGACAACTAACTATGGCTACACCTTC.

The CDR3 nucleotides read TGTGCCAGCAGGGGGTCCTGGGCAGGGATCGACGAGCAGTACTTC. Translating gives CASRGSWAGIDEQYF. The rearrangement links TRBV25-1 to TRBJ2-7; perhaps TRBD1 as D (5 bases). V was pared by 6 bases and J by 5 bases, with 20 bases between. Looked up from germline, CDR1 is MGHDK and CDR2 is SYGVNS. This CDR3 spans 15 amino acids.

This chain joins TRBV2 and TRBJ2-1; perhaps TRBD2 as D (6 bases). The CDR3 is 15 amino acids. V was clipped by 4 bases and J by 5 bases, with 15 bases between them. Looked up from germline, CDR1 is SNHLY and CDR2 is FYNNEI. This CDR3 is CASSVRLALNNEQFF. The CDR3 DNA reads as TGTGCCAGCAGTGTTAGGCTAGCGCTTAACAATGAGCAGTTCTTC. Filled out from reference TRBV2 and TRBJ2-1, the complete variable domain reads EPEVTQTPSHQVTQMGQEVILRCVPISNHLYFYWYRQILGQKVEFLVSFYNNEISEKSEIFDDQFSVERPDGSNFTLKIRSTKLEDSAMYFCASSVRLALNNEQFFGPGTRLTVL.

This chain links TRBV19 with TRBJ1-4, with D possibly matching TRBD1 (5 bases). Germline CDR1 reads LNHDA; CDR2 reads SQIVND (reference sequence). The V end lost 0 bases, the J end lost 10 bases, and 9 bases lay between the germline ends. The CDR3 is 13 amino acids. CDR3 coding DNA: TGTGCCAGTAGTATAGATACAGGCGGAAAACTGTTTTTT. Protein sequence: CASSIDTGGKLFF.

The chain combines TRBV7-7 with TRBJ2-7; 9 bases line up with TRBD1. The CDR3 totals 15 residues. Germline V lookup: CDR1 SSHAT, CDR2 FNYEAQ (reference sequence). The J segment lost 4 bases and the V segment lost 5 bases, leaving 9 bases of the junction unmatched. In DNA, the CDR3 is TGTGCCAGCAGCAAAGGACAGGGGTTCGGGTACGAGCAGTACTTC. Translation: CASSKGQGFGYEQYF.

The rearrangement joins TRBV20-1 to TRBJ2-3; 9 positions match TRBD2. There are 14 residues in the CDR3. Germline values: CDR1 DFQATT, CDR2 SNEGSKA (reference sequence). Trimming at V came to 3 bases and at J to 4 bases, leaving 5 bases not matched to a gene. In DNA, the CDR3 is TGCAGTGCTAGTGGGCTAGCGGGGTCAGATACGCAGTATTTT. Protein sequence: CSASGLAGSDTQYF.

The chain couples TRBV15 to TRBJ1-5; no definite D call. CDR1 is LNHNV, CDR2 YYDKDF, per germline (reference sequence). V was trimmed by 0 bases and J by 4 bases, leaving 7 bases between them. This CDR3 comprises 14 residues. The CDR3 sequence is CATSRDQVNQPQHF. CDR3 nucleotides: TGTGCCACCAGCAGAGATCAGGTGAATCAGCCCCAGCATTTT.

This chain uses TRBV11-2 with TRBJ1-2, with TRBD1 matching 8 bases. Germline CDR1 SGHAT, CDR2 FQNNGV. The length of the CDR3 is 14 residues. The ends lost 3 bases at V and 7 bases at J; junction bases unmatched: 7. The CDR3 DNA reads as TGTGCCAGCAGCTTGGACGGGACAGGAGGTGGCTACACCTTC. The encoded protein is CASSLDGTGGGYTF.

This chain joins TRBV2 and TRBJ1-2; D might be TRBD1 (6 bases). V was pared by 9 bases and J by 3 bases, with 17 bases between. Germline-derived CDR1 and CDR2 are SNHLY and FYNNEI. This CDR3 region has 14 residues. The DNA for the CDR3 is TGTGCCAGGCAGATTAGGGCAGGGGACTATGGCTACACCTTC. It codes for CARQIRAGDYGYTF.

V usage is TRBV20-1 and J usage is TRBJ1-3, with D perhaps matching TRBD1 (6 bases). Trimming took off 3 bases at V and 2 bases at J, with 14 bases between the two ends. The germline V gene encodes CDR1 DFQATT and CDR2 SNEGSKA (reference sequence). The CDR3 is made up of 15 amino acids. In DNA form, the CDR3 reads TGCAGTGCTAGTAGGAGGACAGACCCTGGAAACACCATATATTTT. Translated: CSASRRTDPGNTIYF.

The chain joins TRBV5-1 to TRBJ1-4; D call uncertain. This CDR3 contains 14 residues. Trimming shortened V by 0 bases and J by 5 bases, and 8 bases separated the two germline ends. Germline V gene data show CDR1 as SGHRS and CDR2 as YFSETQ. This CDR3 is CASSLGARNEKLFF. The CDR3 region has the DNA TGCGCCAGCAGCTTGGGGGCCAGAAATGAAAAACTGTTTTTT.